The next 7 T cell receptor beta chains were all read from a single sample in a study of cytomegalovirus exposure and HLA in healthy donors. Data came from immunoSEQ multiplex PCR; TCRdb stores just in-frame clones and leaves some out. The table has around 400,000 clones, roughly 89% seen once. Sequencing input: PBMCs. The receptors here all came from a woman under 30 in good health and CMV-seronegative.

The CDR3 here is CASSSPGGTTYEQYF. CDR3 bases: TGCGCCAGCAGCTCCCCGGGGGGCACGACTTACGAGCAGTACTTC. The rearrangement links TRBV5-1 to TRBJ2-7; perhaps TRBD2 as D (7 bases). The CDR3 totals 15 residues. V was cut by 3 bases and J by 4 bases, with 17 bases left in between. The germline V gene encodes CDR1 SGHRS and CDR2 YFSETQ.

The chain couples TRBV7-9 to TRBJ2-1; 9 nucleotides line up with TRBD1. The CDR3 consists of 15 residues. The V and J ends lost 1 base and 2 bases, in that order; junction bases with no gene match: 0. CDR1 is SEHNR and CDR2 is FQNEAQ in the germline V gene (reference sequence). CDR3 DNA: TGTGCCAGCAGCTTAGGACAGGGGGCCTACAATGAGCAGTTCTTC. This translates into CASSLGQGAYNEQFF.

V is TRBV6-6 and J is TRBJ1-4; no firm D call. The CDR3 covers 14 residues. Trimming stripped 6 bases from V and 4 bases from J, with 12 bases between. Germline V gene data show CDR1 as MNHNY and CDR2 as SVGAGI (reference sequence). The CDR3 DNA sequence: TGTGCCAGCAGGGAGGTTGGGATTAATGAAAAACTGTTTTTT. The encoded protein is CASREVGINEKLFF.

The chain recombines TRBV18 with TRBJ2-7; weak D call: TRBD1 (6 bases). Germline-derived CDR1 and CDR2 are KGHSH and LQKENI. The CDR3 has 14 amino acids. V was pared by 4 bases and J by 2 bases, with 12 bases between. CDR3 DNA: TGTGCCAGCTCACGGGGGCCCCAAACCTACGAGCAGTACTTC. Protein sequence: CASSRGPQTYEQYF.

This chain uses TRBV7-9 with TRBJ2-1; 7 nucleotides line up with TRBD1. This CDR3 comprises 16 residues. Trimming cost V 4 bases and J 1 base; bases outside gene matches: 7. The germline CDR1 and CDR2 sequences are SEHNR and FQNEAQ (reference sequence). CDR3 nucleotide sequence: TGTGCCAGCAGCTCAAGACAGGGTTGGTCCTACAATGAGCAGTTCTTC. This sequence encodes CASSSRQGWSYNEQFF.

The gene calls are TRBV7-2 and TRBJ2-7; D is possibly TRBD2 (5 bases). The CDR3 has 13 residues. V lost 2 bases and J 3 bases, leaving 8 bases between the germline ends. Germline V gene data show CDR1 as SGHTA and CDR2 as FQGNSA. DNA of the CDR3: TGTGCCAGCAGCTTATCTGGAGGCTACGAGCAGTACTTC. This encodes CASSLSGGYEQYF.

The chain carries TRBV5-5 and TRBJ1-2; perhaps TRBD1 as D (6 bases). Trimming took off 3 bases at V and 2 bases at J, with 8 bases between the two ends. From germline, CDR1 is SGHKS and CDR2 YYEKEE (reference sequence). This CDR3 contains 13 residues. CDR3 sequence (DNA): TGTGCCAGCAGCTACAGGGACAACTATGGCTACACCTTC. This encodes CASSYRDNYGYTF.